These 21 T cell receptor beta chains originate from one sample sequenced in a study of T cells after yellow fever vaccination. MiXCR was run by TCRdb on the 5' RACE reads, yielding one entry per CDR3 protein. Of some 290,000 distinct CDR3 sequences listed, 9.5% to 12% are singletons. Here the sequenced sample was CD4+ T cells sorted from PBMCs, taken 45 days after the yellow fever booster vaccination. Source of these receptors: a young man who received the YFV17D yellow fever vaccine.

The rearrangement uses TRBV28 and TRBJ1-5; 8 bases fit TRBD1. CDR3 length: 14 residues. Unmatched junction bases numbered 5, after V lost 7 bases and J lost 3 bases. Germline loops: CDR1 MDHEN, CDR2 SYDVKM. CDR3 sequence (DNA): TGTGCCAGCATACAGGGGGGCTCCAATCAGCCCCAGCATTTT. Protein: CASIQGGSNQPQHF.

This rearrangement joins TRBV3-1 to TRBJ2-3; D is possibly TRBD2 (5 bases). The V gene's germline CDR1 is LGHDT and CDR2 YNNKEL (reference sequence). V dropped 7 bases and J dropped 6 bases, with 17 bases sitting between them. This CDR3 has 14 residues. This CDR3 is CASTRGWAGDTQYF. CDR3 DNA: TGTGCCAGCACCCGGGGTTGGGCCGGTGATACGCAGTATTTT.

The rearrangement links TRBV6-6 to TRBJ2-1, with 10 bases fitting TRBD2. Trimming took 2 bases from V and 9 from J; bases not matched to a gene: 4. Germline V gives CDR1 MNHNY, CDR2 SVGAGI (reference sequence). The CDR3 has 14 residues. The CDR3 loop reads CASSYIAGGGEQFF. The CDR3 nucleotides are TGTGCCAGCAGTTACATAGCGGGGGGAGGTGAGCAGTTCTTC.

The chain joins TRBV28 to TRBJ2-1, with 9 bases identical to TRBD2. The V gene's germline CDR1 is MDHEN and CDR2 SYDVKM. The CDR3 contains 14 residues. Trimming removed 7 bases from V and 7 bases from J; junction bases left unmatched: 8. CDR3 nucleotides: TGTGCCAGCAACCCGGGACTAGCCGGTAATGAGCAGTTCTTC. It encodes CASNPGLAGNEQFF.

The genes are TRBV28 and TRBJ2-7; tentative D call: TRBD1 (6 bases). With 3 bases removed from V and 2 bases from J, the gap between germline ends came to 8 bases. Looked up from germline, CDR1 is MDHEN and CDR2 is SYDVKM. The CDR3 runs 13 residues. The CDR3 coding sequence is TGTGCCAGCAGTTTTGGGGACACCTACGAGCAGTACGTC. It is translated as CASSFGDTYEQYV.

This clonotype was found a few times. The chain couples TRBV5-1 to TRBJ2-7; 14 bases match TRBD2. The V segment lost 0 bases and the J segment 4 bases; nucleotides outside the gene matches: 9. Germline CDR1 and CDR2: SGHRS and YFSETQ. There are 18 residues in the CDR3. CDR3 protein: CASSLGSSGTSGGYEQYV. CDR3 in DNA: TGCGCCAGCAGCTTGGGATCCTCCGGGACTAGCGGGGGTTACGAGCAGTACGTC.

The CDR3 coding sequence is TGTGCCAGCAGTGAAACGTTGGATTCACCCCTCCACTTT. Translated, it gives CASSETLDSPLHF. This chain uses TRBV6-1 with TRBJ1-6; D is ambiguous. V was cut by 2 bases and J by 8 bases, with 7 bases left in between. The CDR3 sequence is 13 residues long. Germline V CDR1 and CDR2: MNHNS, SASEGT.

V gene TRBV5-4 combines with J gene TRBJ2-3; D is perhaps TRBD1 or TRBD2 (6 bases each). The CDR3 spans 14 residues. V lost 5 bases, J lost 1 base, and 11 bases lay in between. Germline values: CDR1 SGHNT, CDR2 YYREEE (reference sequence). The CDR3, as DNA: TGTGCCAGCAGTGAGGGGGGCGGCACAGATACGCAGTATTTT. Translated: CASSEGGGTDTQYF.

This clonotype was recorded at least ten times. The chain has TRBV5-1 and TRBJ2-5; TRBD2 matches at 14 bases. The CDR3 is made up of 16 amino acids. The ends lost 3 bases at V and 2 bases at J; junction bases unmatched: 3. The germline gives CDR1 SGHRS, CDR2 YFSETQ. The DNA for the CDR3 is TGCGCCAGCAGCTCAAGACTAGCGGGGGGGCAAGAGACCCAGTACTTC. This translates into CASSSRLAGGQETQYF.

The genes are TRBV5-1 and TRBJ1-4; D not certain. Trimming took 4 bases from V and 0 from J, leaving 10 bases between them. The CDR3 has 15 amino acids. Germline V gene sequence: CDR1 SGHRS, CDR2 YFSETQ. CDR3 amino acids: CASSVLGATNEKLFF. The CDR3 DNA reads TGCGCCAGCAGCGTATTGGGAGCAACTAATGAAAAACTGTTTTTT.

V is TRBV7-9 and J is TRBJ2-7, with 8 bases that match TRBD2. The V gene end was trimmed by 1 base and the J gene end by 7 bases; junction bases not matched to a gene: 9. This CDR3 has 15 residues. The germline CDR1 and CDR2 sequences are SEHNR and FQNEAQ (reference sequence). In DNA, the CDR3 is TGTGCCAGCAGCTTAGGGCGGGGGGACCATGGAGAGCAGTACTTC. Protein sequence: CASSLGRGDHGEQYF.

V is TRBV23-1 and J is TRBJ2-5; D might be TRBD1 or TRBD2, each matching 5 bases. TRBV23-1 is treated as an ORF (open reading frame) with a function not yet certain. Between the trimmed V and J ends, which lost 7 bases and 0 bases, there was a span of 15 bases. There are 15 residues in the CDR3. The DNA of the CDR3 is TGCGCCAGCATCCCTTCCTCGGGACACCAAGAGACCCAGTACTTC. Protein sequence: CASIPSSGHQETQYF.

The rearrangement joins TRBV11-2 to TRBJ1-1, with D unclear. The CDR3 has 13 residues. Between the trimmed V and J ends, which lost 5 bases and 5 bases, there was a span of 12 bases. The V gene's germline CDR1 is SGHAT and CDR2 FQNNGV. CDR3 sequence: CASSQQFVTEAFF. The CDR3, as DNA: TGTGCCAGCAGCCAGCAGTTTGTGACTGAAGCTTTCTTT.

This sequence joins TRBV20-1 and TRBJ1-6, with D perhaps matching TRBD1 (6 bases). This CDR3 spans 16 amino acids. V lost 0 bases and J lost 9, with 18 bases in between. Germline CDR1 DFQATT, CDR2 SNEGSKA (reference sequence). The CDR3 spells CSARDLQGQSGSPLHF. CDR3 DNA sequence: TGCAGTGCTAGAGATCTTCAGGGACAATCGGGTTCACCCCTCCACTTT.

The chain employs TRBV6-6 and TRBJ1-3; no clear D gene. The germline gives CDR1 MNHNY, CDR2 SVGAGI (reference sequence). V was trimmed by 4 bases and J by 0 bases, leaving 10 bases between them. The CDR3 has 15 residues. This CDR3 is CASSSSGSSGNTIYF. The CDR3, as DNA: TGTGCCAGCAGTTCGAGCGGGAGCTCTGGAAACACCATATATTTT.

This clonotype appeared a few times. This chain uses TRBV7-3 with TRBJ2-1, with TRBD2 matching 10 bases. The CDR3 length is 16 residues. Germline lookup yields CDR1 SGHTA and CDR2 FQGTGA. V gave up 0 bases and J gave up 5 bases; unmatched junction bases: 4. CDR3 nucleotide sequence: TGTGCCAGCAGCTTAACTAGCGGGGGGCCCCACAATGAGCAGTTCTTC. Amino acids: CASSLTSGGPHNEQFF. Together with reference TRBV7-3 and TRBJ2-1, the CDR3 gives the full variable domain: GAGVSQTPSNKVTEKGKYVELRCDPISGHTALYWYRQSLGQGPEFLIYFQGTGAADDSGLPNDRFFAVRPEGSVSTLKIQRTERGDSAVYLCASSLTSGGPHNEQFFGPGTRLTVL.

This clonotype was counted only a few times. V and J are TRBV6-2 or TRBV6-3 and TRBJ2-3, with 10 bases aligning to TRBD1. The CDR3 consists of 16 residues. V lost 3 bases to trimming and J lost 2 bases; unmatched junction nucleotides: 5. The germline CDR1 and CDR2 sequences are MNHEY and SVGEGT. This CDR3 reads CASSYPGQGDTDTQYF. CDR3 coding DNA: TGTGCCAGCAGTTATCCCGGACAGGGGGACACAGATACGCAGTATTTT.

J is TRBJ1-2 and V is TRBV19; D may be TRBD1 (5 bases). V was trimmed by 7 bases and J by 2 bases, leaving 20 bases between them. The CDR3 covers 16 residues. Germline CDR1 and CDR2: LNHDA and SQIVND (reference sequence). The CDR3 loop is CASTSGGWANNYGYTF. CDR3 DNA: TGTGCCAGTACCTCCGGGGGATGGGCTAACAACTATGGCTACACCTTC.

The rearrangement joins TRBV18 to TRBJ2-3, with a tentative D call TRBD1 (5 bases). In germline, CDR1 is KGHSH, CDR2 LQKENI. The CDR3 loop spans 14 amino acids. Trimming stripped 2 bases from V and 5 bases from J, with 11 bases between. This CDR3 reads CASSPLQAVDTQYF. In nucleotides, the CDR3 is TGTGCCAGCTCACCATTACAGGCGGTAGATACGCAGTATTTT.

The rearrangement joins TRBV7-2 to TRBJ2-5; possible D gene TRBD1, 5 bases. This CDR3 contains 14 residues. Trimming took 0 bases from V and 7 from J, leaving 12 bases between them. Germline CDR1 is SGHTA and CDR2 is FQGNSA. CDR3 bases: TGTGCCAGCAGCTTAGCAGGGGCGGTCGTGACCCAGTACTTC. It translates to CASSLAGAVVTQYF.

This clonotype came up many times. The V and J genes are TRBV20-1 and TRBJ1-1; tentatively, D is TRBD1 (6 bases). The V end was cut by 5 bases, the J end by 0 bases, with 10 bases between. The CDR3 runs to 13 residues. Germline CDR1 and CDR2: DFQATT and SNEGSKA (reference sequence). The CDR3 is CSADDRLNTEAFF. The CDR3 coding sequence is TGCAGTGCTGACGACAGGCTGAACACTGAAGCTTTCTTT.